Below, 10 T cell receptor beta chains from the same sample are listed, as sequenced in a study of cytomegalovirus exposure and HLA in healthy donors (dated by TCRdb to about 2017). The library was built by means of the immunoSEQ multiplex PCR assay. The multiplex PCR relied on a mix of 60 forward primers for TCR Vbeta segments and 13 reverse primers for TCR Jbeta segments. Not all clones reach the TCRdb copy of this immuneACCESS table, which keeps in-frame sequences only. Checked studies attribute under half of the gap to unresolved V genes and leave the rest unexplained. The sample data list fewer than 100,000 clones, and roughly 79% of these were observed just once. Of the sample, approximately 5.7% falls within the top ten clones. Sequencing input: PBMCs. All receptors come from a female donor in good health and CMV-seronegative.

V gene TRBV6-6 combines with J gene TRBJ2-7, with 10 bases identical to TRBD1. Trimming took 5 bases from V and 5 from J; bases not matched to a gene: 9. CDR3 size: 15 residues. Germline values: CDR1 MNHNY, CDR2 SVGAGI (reference sequence). For the CDR3, the DNA is TGTGCCAGCAGTCTGACAGGGGGCGCGGGTCACGAGCAGTACTTC. This codes for CASSLTGGAGHEQYF.

V gene TRBV5-1 combines with J gene TRBJ2-7; a possible D gene is TRBD1 (6 bases). There are 12 residues in the CDR3. Germline CDR1 reads SGHRS; CDR2 reads YFSETQ. V was shortened by 4 bases and J by 3 bases, with 8 bases between the two germline ends. This chain's CDR3 is CASSPGVYEQYF. The CDR3, as DNA: TGCGCCAGCAGCCCAGGGGTCTACGAGCAGTACTTC.

The rearrangement links TRBV27 to TRBJ1-4; tentatively, D is TRBD1 (6 bases). V was clipped by 1 base and J by 8 bases, with 14 bases between them. Germline assignment: CDR1 MNHEY and CDR2 SMNVEV (reference sequence). This CDR3 comprises 15 residues. The CDR3 region has the DNA TGTGCCAGCAGTTTATTTAGGACCCAGGGGGAAAAACTGTTTTTT. Residues: CASSLFRTQGEKLFF.

This chain links TRBV4-2 with TRBJ1-4, with D perhaps TRBD1 (5 bases). The CDR3 is 14 amino acids. Trimming left V 6 bases short and J 6 bases short, with 14 bases between. Germline lookup yields CDR1 LGHNA and CDR2 YNFKEQ. The CDR3 sequence is CASRPGLQDEKLFF. In DNA form, the CDR3 reads TGTGCCAGCAGGCCGGGACTCCAGGATGAAAAACTGTTTTTT.

This clone was found a few times. This rearrangement joins TRBV5-1 to TRBJ1-1; D unclear. Germline V gene sequence: CDR1 SGHRS, CDR2 YFSETQ. This CDR3 is 13 amino acids long. V gave up 0 bases and J gave up 0 bases, with 3 bases separating them. In DNA form, the CDR3 reads TGCGCCAGCAGCTTGGGAGTGAACACTGAAGCTTTCTTT. The encoded protein is CASSLGVNTEAFF.

The rearrangement uses TRBV5-6 and TRBJ1-2; TRBD1 is a possible D gene (5 bases). The CDR3 covers 14 residues. Germline V gene data show CDR1 as SGHDT and CDR2 as YYEEEE. Trimming shortened V by 4 bases and J by 3 bases, and 13 bases separated the two germline ends. DNA of the CDR3: TGTGCCAGCAGCCACCCGGGGGGGGACTATGGCTACACCTTC. This translates into CASSHPGGDYGYTF.

The CDR3 reads CASSLEQNYGYTF. CDR3 nucleotides: TGTGCCAGCAGCTTAGAACAGAACTATGGCTACACCTTC. The chain is built from TRBV7-9 and TRBJ1-2; D remains ambiguous. The CDR3 is 13 amino acids. Trimming removed 1 base at V and 2 bases at J, with 5 bases between. CDR1 is SEHNR and CDR2 is FQNEAQ in the germline V gene (reference sequence). Supplemented by reference TRBV7-9 and TRBJ1-2, the full variable domain reads DTGVSQNPRHKITKRGQNVTFRCDPISEHNRLYWYRQTLGQGPEFLTYFQNEAQLEKSRLLSDRFSAERPKGSFSTLEIQRTEQGDSAMYLCASSLEQNYGYTFGSGTRLTVV.

The chain uses TRBV13 and TRBJ1-1; 10 bases are shared with TRBD1. The length of the CDR3 is 16 residues. V was clipped by 5 bases and J by 4 bases; unmatched bases: 10. Germline-derived CDR1 and CDR2 are PRHDT and FYEKMQ (reference sequence). The CDR3 coding sequence is TGTGCCAGCAGCCCGGGACAGGGGAATTGGGCCACTGAAGCTTTCTTT. Translating gives CASSPGQGNWATEAFF.

This sequence joins TRBV28 and TRBJ2-5; tentatively, D is TRBD2 (6 bases). Germline V lookup: CDR1 MDHEN, CDR2 SYDVKM. Deletions cut 4 bases from V and 4 bases from J, with 13 bases between. The CDR3 is 14 residues long. The CDR3 region is CASSSGQGGETQYF. The CDR3 nucleotides are TGTGCCAGCAGTTCCGGGCAGGGAGGAGAGACCCAGTACTTC.

This clone was seen a few times. J is TRBJ1-1 and V is TRBV30; maybe TRBD1 (6 bases). Germline loops: CDR1 GTSNPN, CDR2 SVGIG (reference sequence). V lost 0 bases and J lost 10, with 12 bases in between. The CDR3 spans 12 residues. In nucleotides, the CDR3 is TGTGCCTGGAGTGTCCTTGGGGGCCGAGCTTTCTTT. Protein product: CAWSVLGGRAFF.